This T cell receptor beta chain was found in a study of T cell repertoires in cytomegalovirus infection. Unmatched junction bases numbered 1, after V lost 1 base and J lost 11 bases. Germline CDR1 SGHVS, CDR2 FQNEAQ. The CDR3 extends over 12 amino acids. Each CDR3 protein is one row after TCRdb ran MiXCR on the reads. The sample includes about 57,000 distinct CDR3 sequences, just over 20% of them seen just once. This clonotype was counted only a few times. The antigen is undetermined. The specimen was CD8+ T cells from cultured PBMCs, collected from culture after CMV antigen stimulation. J is TRBJ1-1 and V is TRBV7-8; TRBD1 matches 10 bases. The sequence was obtained from a human donor in good health (CMV status not recorded). Some clones in this sample may be carry-over from other donors' samples. The chain's CDR3 is CASSLGDRGAFF. CDR3 DNA sequence: TGTGCCAGCAGCTTAGGGGACAGGGGTGCTTTCTTT.